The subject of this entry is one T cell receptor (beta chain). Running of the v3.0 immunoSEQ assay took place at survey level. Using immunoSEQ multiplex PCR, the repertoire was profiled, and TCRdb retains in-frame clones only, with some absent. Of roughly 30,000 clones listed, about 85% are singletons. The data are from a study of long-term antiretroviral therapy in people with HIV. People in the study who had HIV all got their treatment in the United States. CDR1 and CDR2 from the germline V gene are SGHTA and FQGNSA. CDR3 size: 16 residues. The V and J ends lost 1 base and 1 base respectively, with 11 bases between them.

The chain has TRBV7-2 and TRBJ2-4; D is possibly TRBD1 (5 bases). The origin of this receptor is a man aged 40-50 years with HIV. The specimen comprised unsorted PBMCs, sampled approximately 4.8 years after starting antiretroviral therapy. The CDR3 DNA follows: TGTGCCAGCAGCTTAGAATTAGGGGCGGCCAAAAACATTCAGTACTTC. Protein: CASSLELGAAKNIQYF.